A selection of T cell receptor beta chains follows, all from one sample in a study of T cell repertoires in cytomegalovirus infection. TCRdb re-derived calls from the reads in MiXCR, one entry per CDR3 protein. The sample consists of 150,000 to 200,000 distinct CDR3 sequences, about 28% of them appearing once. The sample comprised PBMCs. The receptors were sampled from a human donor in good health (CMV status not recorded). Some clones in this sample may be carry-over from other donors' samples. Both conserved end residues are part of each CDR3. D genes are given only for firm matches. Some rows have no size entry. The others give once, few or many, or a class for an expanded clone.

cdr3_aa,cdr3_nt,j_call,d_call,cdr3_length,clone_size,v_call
CASSPTLLGGYGYTF,TGTGCCAGCAGTCCAACTCTTCTGGGGGGGTATGGCTACACCTTC,TRBJ1-2,NA,15,few,TRBV12-3/TRBV12-4
CASSLAKDTEAFF,TGTGCCAGTAGCTTAGCCAAGGACACTGAAGCTTTCTTT,TRBJ1-1,NA,13,NA,TRBV19
CASLRGESEAFF,TGTGCCAGCCTCCGGGGGGAGAGTGAAGCTTTCTTT,TRBJ1-1,NA,12,NA,TRBV6-2/TRBV6-3
CASSDIAVNQPQHF,TGTGCCAGCAGTGATATAGCAGTTAATCAGCCCCAGCATTTT,TRBJ1-5,NA,14,NA,TRBV6-1
CASSSGQGEGNTIYF,TGCGCCAGCAGCTCTGGACAGGGGGAAGGAAACACCATATATTTT,TRBJ1-3,TRBD1,15,NA,TRBV5-1
CASSLGGGGYGYTF,TGTGCCAGCAGTTTAGGAGGCGGAGGCTATGGCTACACCTTC,TRBJ1-2,NA,14,few,TRBV12-3/TRBV12-4
CAWSPGGSYNSPLHF,TGTGCCTGGAGTCCGGGGGGTAGCTATAATTCACCCCTCCACTTT,TRBJ1-6,NA,15,few,TRBV30
CASSLSGVLTNEKLFF,TGTGCCAGCAGTTTATCCGGGGTCTTGACTAATGAAAAACTGTTTTTT,TRBJ1-4,NA,16,NA,TRBV12-3/TRBV12-4
CAMSYRTGDYEQYF,TGTGCCATGAGTTACCGGACAGGGGATTACGAGCAGTACTTC,TRBJ2-7,TRBD1,14,few,TRBV2
CASSLLDRAKNIQYF,TGTGCCAGCAGCCTCCTGGACAGAGCCAAAAACATTCAGTACTTC,TRBJ2-4,NA,15,many,TRBV7-3
CASKGADLYGYTF,TGTGCCAGCAAGGGGGCTGATCTCTATGGCTACACCTTC,TRBJ1-2,TRBD1,13,few,TRBV12-3/TRBV12-4
CSATGTDYGYTF,TGCAGTGCCACCGGGACAGACTATGGCTACACCTTC,TRBJ1-2,TRBD1,12,NA,TRBV20-1
CASSFSRQYTEAFF,TGTGCCAGCAGCTTCTCAAGACAGTACACTGAAGCTTTCTTT,TRBJ1-1,NA,14,NA,TRBV7-9
CASSFSVGTGELFF,TGTGCCAGCAGCTTCTCGGTGGGGACCGGGGAGCTGTTTTTT,TRBJ2-2,NA,14,NA,TRBV3-1
CASSSRSRAYEQYF,TGTGCCAGCAGCTCTCGATCAAGGGCGTACGAGCAGTACTTC,TRBJ2-7,NA,14,NA,TRBV7-6
CASSLDRSNSYEQYF,TGTGCCAGCAGCCTGGACAGGAGTAATTCCTACGAGCAGTACTTC,TRBJ2-7,TRBD1,15,NA,TRBV4-2
CASSYQGKVVIDENIQYF,TGTGCCAGCAGTTACCAGGGTAAAGTTGTGATAGACGAAAACATTCAGTACTTC,TRBJ2-4,NA,18,few,TRBV6-2/TRBV6-3
CAVRGQLYGYTF,TGTGCCGTCCGGGGACAGCTATATGGCTACACCTTC,TRBJ1-2,TRBD1,12,NA,TRBV10-3
CASSQRARGRIGELFF,TGTGCCAGCAGCCAAAGAGCACGGGGCCGGATCGGGGAGCTGTTTTTT,TRBJ2-2,NA,16,few,TRBV4-2
CASSRSTGDGQPQHF,TGTGCCAGCAGTCGTAGTACAGGGGATGGGCAGCCCCAGCATTTT,TRBJ1-5,TRBD1,15,NA,TRBV12-3/TRBV12-4
CASSLFQDYNEQFF,TGTGCCAGCAGCTTATTTCAGGACTACAATGAGCAGTTCTTC,TRBJ2-1,NA,14,NA,TRBV7-9
CSARRGGYTDTQYF,TGCAGTGCTAGACGGGGGGGTTACACAGATACGCAGTATTTT,TRBJ2-3,TRBD2,14,NA,TRBV20-1
CASSSAGEPQHF,TGTGCCAGCAGCTCCGCCGGGGAGCCCCAGCATTTT,TRBJ1-5,NA,12,few,TRBV7-8
CASRQDRGTDTQYF,TGTGCCAGCAGACAGGACAGGGGTACAGATACGCAGTATTTT,TRBJ2-3,TRBD1,14,few,TRBV7-3
CASGLTYNEQFF,TGTGCTAGTGGTTTGACCTACAATGAGCAGTTCTTC,TRBJ2-1,NA,12,NA,TRBV12-5
CASGLVPRGGQPQHF,TGTGCTAGTGGTTTGGTACCCAGGGGAGGTCAGCCCCAGCATTTT,TRBJ1-5,NA,15,few,TRBV12-5
CASSYPTSGGHSYNEQFF,TGTGCCAGCAGTTACCCGACTAGCGGGGGCCACTCCTACAATGAGCAGTTCTTC,TRBJ2-1,TRBD2,18,few,TRBV6-6
CASSYGQGGTDTQYF,TGTGCCAGCAGTTACGGGCAGGGGGGCACAGATACGCAGTATTTT,TRBJ2-3,TRBD1,15,many,TRBV6-2/TRBV6-3
CASSPFKALGTEQYF,TGTGCCAGCAGCCCCTTTAAGGCGCTGGGCACCGAGCAGTACTTC,TRBJ2-7,NA,15,many,TRBV7-2
CASSLGGRAHEQYF,TGTGCCAGCAGCCTAGGGGGCAGGGCCCACGAGCAGTACTTC,TRBJ2-7,TRBD1,14,NA,TRBV14
CASRGTLGTGELFF,TGTGCCAGCAGAGGGACCCTGGGCACCGGGGAGCTGTTTTTT,TRBJ2-2,NA,14,few,TRBV2
CASSRGIPSYNEQFF,TGTGCCAGCAGCAGGGGTATTCCCTCCTACAATGAGCAGTTCTTC,TRBJ2-1,NA,15,few,TRBV6-2/TRBV6-3
CASRWYPGEGNTIYF,TGTGCCAGCAGGTGGTACCCTGGGGAAGGAAACACCATATATTTT,TRBJ1-3,NA,15,NA,TRBV7-2
CASSQDRGASYEQYF,TGTGCCAGCAGCCAAGATCGGGGGGCCTCCTACGAGCAGTACTTC,TRBJ2-7,NA,15,NA,TRBV4-2
CASSLATAGRGGLGMNTEAFF,TGTGCCAGCAGCTTAGCCACAGCAGGGAGGGGCGGTTTGGGGATGAACACTGAAGCTTTCTTT,TRBJ1-1,NA,21,many,TRBV7-9
CASKVGGIVTGELFF,TGTGCCAGCAAGGTGGGGGGGATTGTAACCGGGGAGCTGTTTTTT,TRBJ2-2,TRBD2,15,NA,TRBV2
CSVPGGSTDTQYF,TGCAGCGTTCCGGGGGGGAGCACAGATACGCAGTATTTT,TRBJ2-3,TRBD2,13,NA,TRBV29-1
CASSPGQTYNSPLHF,TGTGCCAGCAGCCCGGGACAGACATATAATTCACCCCTCCACTTT,TRBJ1-6,TRBD1,15,few,TRBV7-9
CASSSFRDEQYF,TGTGCCAGCAGCTCTTTCCGAGACGAGCAGTACTTC,TRBJ2-7,NA,12,few,TRBV7-6
CASSLAMRGDNEQFF,TGTGCCAGCAGCTTGGCTATGCGGGGCGACAATGAGCAGTTCTTC,TRBJ2-1,NA,15,NA,TRBV7-4
CASSGTRAYEQYF,TGTGCCAGCAGTGGAACCAGGGCCTACGAGCAGTACTTC,TRBJ2-7,NA,13,few,TRBV27
CASSPRDRGTDTQYF,TGTGCCAGCAGTCCCCGGGACAGGGGGACAGATACGCAGTATTTT,TRBJ2-3,TRBD1,15,NA,TRBV11-1
CASSLGGNSGNTIYF,TGTGCCAGCAGCTTGGGGGGGAACTCTGGAAACACCATATATTTT,TRBJ1-3,NA,15,NA,TRBV5-6
CASSSYGGVRDTEAFF,TGTGCCAGCAGCTCGTATGGCGGGGTCCGGGACACTGAAGCTTTCTTT,TRBJ1-1,NA,16,many,TRBV11-2
CAWRRQGIPDTQYF,TGTGCCTGGAGGAGGCAGGGCATCCCAGATACGCAGTATTTT,TRBJ2-3,NA,14,few,TRBV30
CASSYKQGANQPQHF,TGTGCCAGCAGTTACAAACAGGGGGCCAATCAGCCCCAGCATTTT,TRBJ1-5,TRBD1,15,NA,TRBV6-5
CSVAGTSGGRGGAKNIQYF,TGCAGCGTCGCAGGGACTAGCGGGGGGAGGGGGGGAGCCAAAAACATTCAGTACTTC,TRBJ2-4,TRBD2,19,NA,TRBV29-1